Listed below are T cell receptor beta chains from one sample, sequenced in a study of blood T cells in healthy people across ages. One entry per CDR3 protein results from TCRdb running MiXCR on the 5' RACE reads. Among over 550,000 distinct CDR3 sequences listed, under 30% were seen once. Sequencing was performed on blood. All receptors derive from a woman of 80 years or more in good health. Both conserved end residues are part of each CDR3.

J gene | V gene | CDR3 protein
NA | TRBV20-1 | CSARRTDRSVETQYF
TRBJ2-7 | TRBV7-2 | CASSLGEQYEQYF
TRBJ2-7 | TRBV3-1 | CASSQDPGDEQYF
TRBJ2-3 | TRBV9 | CASSVATATDTQYF
TRBJ2-3 | TRBV15 | CATTKGGLLTDTQYF
TRBJ1-2 | TRBV6-2/TRBV6-3 | CASSYYGPSGGYTF
TRBJ1-1 | TRBV20-1 | CSARPRAEAFF
TRBJ2-7 | TRBV5-1 | CASRQTSGGLTYEQYF
TRBJ2-1 | TRBV5-1 | CASSATSNEQFF
TRBJ2-1 | TRBV14 | CASSQGPGQRTMNEQFF
TRBJ2-1 | TRBV6-1 | CASSGDRAFYNEQFF
TRBJ2-1 | TRBV7-2 | CASSVDRVRVDNEQFF
TRBJ2-4 | TRBV6-6 | CASSPGQGQLAKNIQYF
TRBJ2-5 | TRBV20-1 | CSATSEPQETQYF
TRBJ2-3 | TRBV30 | CASSQKGADTQYF
TRBJ2-6 | TRBV5-1 | CASSSDRVANVLTF
TRBJ2-3 | TRBV2 | CASSDWQATSTDTQYF
TRBJ2-1 | TRBV4-1 | CASSRLADDNEQFF
TRBJ2-7 | TRBV5-6 | CASSLMGGANEQYF
TRBJ2-5 | TRBV5-5 | CASSLAPMETQYF
TRBJ1-1 | TRBV29-1 | CSVEGGRGNTEAFF
TRBJ2-1 | TRBV7-2 | CASSLGSSQETQFF
TRBJ1-4 | TRBV2 | CASRQRGGNEKLFF
TRBJ2-7 | TRBV11-1 | CASSLRGRGRAYEQYF
TRBJ1-2 | TRBV4-1 | CASSRATENYGYTF
TRBJ2-7 | TRBV5-1 | CASSSGQVIGNEQYF
TRBJ1-1 | TRBV12-3/TRBV12-4 | CASRLKGNTEAFF
TRBJ2-3 | TRBV20-1 | CSASPADTQYF
TRBJ1-1 | TRBV18 | CASSPKGQGTGEAFF
TRBJ2-3 | TRBV12-3/TRBV12-4 | CASSREGTDAQYF
TRBJ2-5 | TRBV13 | CASSSGLATETQYF
TRBJ2-5 | TRBV20-1 | CSASLAGGIRETQYF
TRBJ2-1 | TRBV14 | CASSPMSGSGGYRYNEQFF
TRBJ2-3 | TRBV12-3/TRBV12-4 | CASSPLTGGGTDTQYF
TRBJ1-1 | TRBV20-1 | CSASPLERYTEAFF
TRBJ1-2 | TRBV9 | CASSVNRGAYGYTF
TRBJ2-1 | TRBV7-3 | CASSQRPGQGNNEQFF
TRBJ2-5 | TRBV7-2 | CASSISGTGVYGETQYF
TRBJ2-1 | TRBV11-3 | CASSSGALAGGYNEQFF
TRBJ1-6 | TRBV27 | CASSIQSRGGPRSPLHF
TRBJ1-2 | TRBV7-9 | CASSLGGTSEDYGYTF
TRBJ2-5 | TRBV5-1 | CASSLGAGAQETQYF
TRBJ2-3 | TRBV5-1 | CASSRDQGFTDTQYF
TRBJ2-1 | TRBV6-2/TRBV6-3 | CASSERSSYNEQFF
TRBJ1-6 | TRBV5-1 | CASSPRTETNSPLHF
TRBJ2-2 | TRBV20-1 | CSAKTRDGANTGERFF
TRBJ2-7 | TRBV27 | CASRPSGLLYEQYF
TRBJ1-2 | TRBV5-1 | CASSWTRAIGYTF